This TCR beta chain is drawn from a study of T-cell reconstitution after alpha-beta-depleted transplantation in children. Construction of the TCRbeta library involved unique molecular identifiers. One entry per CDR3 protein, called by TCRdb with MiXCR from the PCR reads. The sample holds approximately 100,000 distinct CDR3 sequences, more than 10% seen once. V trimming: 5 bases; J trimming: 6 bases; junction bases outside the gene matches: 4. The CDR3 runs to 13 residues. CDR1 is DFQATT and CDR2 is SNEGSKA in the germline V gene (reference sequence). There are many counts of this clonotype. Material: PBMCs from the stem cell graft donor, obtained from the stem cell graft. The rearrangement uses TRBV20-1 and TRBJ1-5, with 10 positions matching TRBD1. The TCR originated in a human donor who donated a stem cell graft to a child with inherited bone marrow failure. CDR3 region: CSAGGTGVQPQHF. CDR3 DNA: TGCAGTGCTGGGGGGACAGGGGTTCAGCCCCAGCATTTT.